Presented here are 24 T cell receptor beta chains from one specimen sequenced in a study of blood T cells in healthy people across ages. Using a J-beta primer mix together with a sample-barcoded 5' primer, a second PCR was run for roughly 6 to 12 cycles. TCRdb analysed the 5' RACE reads with MiXCR anew, one entry per CDR3 protein. This sample has 1 million to 1.2 million distinct CDR3 sequences, with about two fifths found just once. Sequencing was performed on blood. These receptor sequences come from a man between 18 and 35 years old in good health.

This clonotype occurred a few times. V is TRBV4-1 and J is TRBJ1-5; TRBD1 aligns across 9 bases. Trimming removed 3 bases from V and 4 bases from J; junction bases left unmatched: 4. Germline CDR1 is MGHRA and CDR2 is YSYEKL. The CDR3 is 15 residues long. The CDR3 loop is CASSHRTGENQPQHF. DNA for the CDR3: TGCGCCAGCAGCCATCGGACAGGGGAAAATCAGCCCCAGCATTTT.

The J gene is TRBJ2-3, the V gene TRBV14; 7 bases agree with TRBD1. The V segment lost 4 bases and the J segment 4 bases; nucleotides outside the gene matches: 8. The CDR3 consists of 15 residues. Germline V CDR1 and CDR2: SGHDN, FVKESK. The CDR3 loop is CASSLSSTGPDTQYF. CDR3 DNA: TGTGCCAGCAGCCTCAGCTCGACAGGGCCAGATACGCAGTATTTT.

The genes are TRBV10-3 and TRBJ1-1; TRBD1 aligns across 7 bases. The CDR3 is made up of 13 amino acids. Germline lookup yields CDR1 ENHRY and CDR2 SYGVKD. V was clipped by 4 bases and J by 5 bases; unmatched bases: 4. CDR3 region: CAISVGTETEAFF. The DNA of the CDR3 is TGTGCCATCAGTGTCGGGACAGAGACTGAAGCTTTCTTT.

The V call is TRBV20-1, the J call TRBJ2-1, with 9 bases matching TRBD2. V lost 5 bases and J lost 7; bases outside the gene matches: 12. Germline CDR1 reads DFQATT; CDR2 reads SNEGSKA (reference sequence). CDR3 length: 15 amino acids. The CDR3 loop reads CSAQGWRGGLNEQFF. DNA of the CDR3: TGCAGTGCTCAAGGATGGCGGGGGGGCCTAAATGAGCAGTTCTTC.

The rearrangement joins TRBV6-2 or TRBV6-3 to TRBJ1-5; possible D gene TRBD1, 6 bases. The germline CDR1 and CDR2 sequences are MNHEY and SVGEGT. There are 18 residues in the CDR3. V was clipped by 7 bases and J by 0 bases, with 22 bases between them. CDR3 DNA sequence: TGTGCCAGCACCCTACAGGGTCCCGACCGTTATAGCAATCAGCCCCAGCATTTT. Its protein is CASTLQGPDRYSNQPQHF.

This clonotype came up a few times. The rearrangement links TRBV20-1 to TRBJ1-1; 8 bases are a match to TRBD1. The V gene end was trimmed by 6 bases and the J gene end by 0 bases; junction bases not matched to a gene: 6. Germline V gene sequence: CDR1 DFQATT, CDR2 SNEGSKA (reference sequence). CDR3 length: 14 amino acids. CDR3 amino acids: CSADRELLNTEAFF. Here the CDR3 DNA reads TGCAGTGCGGACAGGGAGCTTTTGAACACTGAAGCTTTCTTT.

The sample holds many counts of this clonotype. The J gene is TRBJ1-5, the V gene TRBV27; possible D gene TRBD1, 5 bases. The CDR3 is 14 amino acids. Germline V gene lookup returns CDR1 MNHEY and CDR2 SMNVEV (reference sequence). V lost 5 bases and J lost 4, with 12 bases in between. The CDR3 loop reads CASSRDGRNQPQHF. CDR3 DNA sequence: TGTGCCAGCAGTAGGGACGGGCGTAATCAGCCCCAGCATTTT.

This rearrangement joins TRBV5-5 to TRBJ1-4; no clear D gene. The CDR3 has 14 residues. Germline V lookup: CDR1 SGHKS, CDR2 YYEKEE (reference sequence). V shed 2 bases and J shed 5 bases, with 10 bases lying between them. CDR3 in DNA: TGTGCCAGCAGCTTAGGACGAGTAAATGAAAAACTGTTTTTT. The encoded protein is CASSLGRVNEKLFF.

The chain couples TRBV21-1 to TRBJ2-4; TRBD1 was called by the table and not checked on the DNA. TRBV21-1 counts as a pseudogene. This CDR3 region has 14 residues. The CDR3 here is CASKRTGKENIQYF. The CDR3 bases are TGTGCCAGCAAGCGGACAGGGAAGGAAAACATTCAGTACTTC.

This clonotype was found a few times. The chain's CDR3 is CATPTWIYNEQFF. The CDR3 region has the DNA TGTGCCACCCCCACTTGGATTTACAATGAGCAGTTCTTC. V and J are TRBV24-1 and TRBJ2-1; no clear D. Germline CDR1 reads KGHDR; CDR2 reads SFDVKD. The CDR3 consists of 13 residues. V was cut by 9 bases and J by 4 bases, with 12 bases left in between.

The chain links TRBV20-1 to TRBJ2-5; 7 bases map to TRBD1. The CDR3 consists of 14 residues. Trimming removed 1 base from V and 2 bases from J; junction bases left unmatched: 4. CDR1 is DFQATT, CDR2 SNEGSKA, per germline (reference sequence). The CDR3 DNA sequence: TGCAGTGCTAGAGCTATGACAGGGCAAGAGACCCAGTACTTC. Translating it yields CSARAMTGQETQYF.

CDR3 bases: TGTGCCAGCAGTGAATGGGGTAGGGTCAGCAACACCGGGGAGCTGTTTTTT. Translated, it gives CASSEWGRVSNTGELFF. V gene TRBV6-1 combines with J gene TRBJ2-2; no reliable D call. Germline V gives CDR1 MNHNS, CDR2 SASEGT. Trimming cost V 2 bases and J 2 bases, with 15 bases left between them. The CDR3 length is 17 residues.

This sequence joins TRBV7-6 and TRBJ1-1, with TRBD1 matching over 8 bases. The V gene's germline CDR1 is SGHVS and CDR2 FNYEAQ. CDR3 size: 16 residues. Germline trimming cut 4 bases from V and 0 bases from J; bases unmatched to any gene: 7. The CDR3 here is CASSSYLDRVNTEAFF. The CDR3 bases are TGTGCCAGCAGCTCTTACCTGGACAGGGTGAACACTGAAGCTTTCTTT. The entire variable domain, with the rest obtained from reference TRBV7-6 and TRBJ1-1, is as follows: GAGVSQSPRYKVTKRGQDVALRCDPISGHVSLYWYRQALGQGPEFLTYFNYEAQQDKSGLPNDRFSAERPEGSISTLTIQRTEQRDSAMYRCASSSYLDRVNTEAFFGQGTRLTVV.

The V call is TRBV7-2, the J call TRBJ1-6, with no clear D. Germline CDR1 and CDR2: SGHTA and FQGNSA. This CDR3 region has 16 residues. Trimming took 5 bases from V and 5 from J, leaving 16 bases between them. This chain's CDR3 is CASSQPKEFHNSPLHF. CDR3 nucleotide sequence: TGTGCCAGCAGCCAACCGAAAGAATTCCATAATTCACCCCTCCACTTT.

This clonotype showed up many times. V gene TRBV7-9 combines with J gene TRBJ2-5; 9 bases map to TRBD1. This CDR3 has 14 amino acids. Germline values: CDR1 SEHNR, CDR2 FQNEAQ (reference sequence). With V trimmed by 6 bases and J by 4 bases, 6 bases remained unmatched. CDR3 DNA sequence: TGTGCCAGCAGAAATACAGGGGGCAGAGAGACCCAGTACTTC. Residues: CASRNTGGRETQYF.

V usage is TRBV6-2 or TRBV6-3 and J usage is TRBJ1-2; TRBD1 matches at 8 bases. The V segment lost 2 bases and the J segment 4 bases; nucleotides outside the gene matches: 15. This CDR3 region has 18 residues. Germline V gene data show CDR1 as MNHEY and CDR2 as SVGEGT. In DNA, the CDR3 is TGTGCCAGCAGTTACACCCGGGACAGGCTTCCGGGGGTCTATGGCTACACCTTC. It codes for CASSYTRDRLPGVYGYTF.

V and J are TRBV10-3 and TRBJ1-2; TRBD1 is a possible D gene (6 bases). CDR1 is ENHRY and CDR2 is SYGVKD in the germline V gene. The CDR3 contains 17 residues. Trimming removed 2 bases at V and 4 bases at J, with 20 bases between. The CDR3 sequence is CAISETGQPVGPYGYTF. The CDR3 nucleotides are TGTGCCATCAGTGAGACCGGACAGCCCGTTGGTCCCTATGGCTACACCTTC.

V usage is TRBV7-2 and J usage is TRBJ2-5; D remains ambiguous. CDR1 is SGHTA, CDR2 FQGNSA, per germline. The CDR3 is 17 amino acids. The ends were cut back, 5 bases at V and 0 bases at J, with 19 bases in the middle. The CDR3 reads CASSPSLAFQYQETQYF. In DNA, the CDR3 is TGTGCCAGCAGCCCCTCGCTTGCATTTCAGTACCAAGAGACCCAGTACTTC. Drawing the rest from reference TRBV7-2 and TRBJ2-5, the complete variable domain is GAGVSQSPSNKVTEKGKDVELRCDPISGHTALYWYRQSLGQGLEFLIYFQGNSAPDKSGLPSDRFSAERTGGSVSTLTIQRTQQEDSAVYLCASSPSLAFQYQETQYFGPGTRLLVL.

Details on this clonotype: This may arise from a read error, as a much more abundant clone is one base away. The chain employs TRBV5-1 and TRBJ2-1; TRBD2 aligns across 7 bases. The CDR3 totals 17 residues. Germline V gives CDR1 SGHRS, CDR2 YFSETQ. The CDR3 reads CASSLGASGHTYNKQFF. CDR3 DNA: TGCGCCAGCAGCTTGGGGGCTAGCGGACATACCTACAATAAGCAGTTCTTC.

This clonotype was counted a few times. The chain couples TRBV27 to TRBJ1-2; D is perhaps TRBD1 (5 bases). Germline values: CDR1 MNHEY, CDR2 SMNVEV (reference sequence). V lost 6 bases and J 2 bases, leaving 19 bases between the germline ends. This CDR3 region has 16 residues. In DNA, the CDR3 is TGTGCCAGCAGGGAGCGTCAGCGGGGACCAAACTATGGCTACACCTTC. Translating it yields CASRERQRGPNYGYTF.

The rearrangement links TRBV9 to TRBJ2-7; 10 positions match TRBD2. V lost 0 bases to trimming and J lost 7 bases; unmatched junction nucleotides: 10. The CDR3 loop spans 16 amino acids. Germline-derived CDR1 and CDR2 are SGDLS and YYNGEE. The CDR3 sequence is CASSVVAGGGYNEQYF. The CDR3 DNA is TGTGCCAGCAGCGTAGTAGCGGGGGGTGGGTACAATGAGCAGTACTTC.

This clonotype was counted at least ten times. The V call is TRBV7-8, the J call TRBJ2-7, with no clear D. The V gene's germline CDR1 is SGHVS and CDR2 FQNEAQ. Trimming left V 0 bases short and J 0 bases short, with 6 bases between. CDR3 length: 14 residues. DNA for the CDR3: TGTGCCAGCAGCTTAGCCCAAATCTCCTACGAGCAGTACTTC. Translating gives CASSLAQISYEQYF.

The chain employs TRBV25-1 and TRBJ1-4; no clear D gene. Germline V gene data show CDR1 as MGHDK and CDR2 as SYGVNS. Trimming removed 3 bases at V and 8 bases at J, with 10 bases between. The CDR3 totals 13 residues. The CDR3 loop is CASSEAREEKLFF. CDR3 nucleotides: TGTGCCAGCAGTGAGGCTCGGGAAGAAAAACTGTTTTTT.

The V call is TRBV13, the J call TRBJ2-7; no clear D. Trimming left V 5 bases short and J 5 bases short, with 25 bases between. The germline gives CDR1 PRHDT, CDR2 FYEKMQ (reference sequence). CDR3 length equals 17 residues. The CDR3 sequence: CASSASVTPMICDEQYF. For the CDR3, the DNA is TGTGCCAGCAGCGCCTCGGTTACGCCTATGATATGTGACGAGCAGTACTTC.